The sequence of this T cell receptor (beta chain) was determined in a study of T cells after somatic rescue of genetic block. TCRdb's copy holds only in-frame clones and misses some; the assay was immunoSEQ multiplex PCR. Here the sample spans approximately 67,000 clones, about 91% being singletons. Germline lookup yields CDR1 GTSNPN and CDR2 SVGIG (reference sequence). V lost 2 bases and J 2 bases, leaving 10 bases between the germline ends. The CDR3 is made up of 15 amino acids. V usage is TRBV30 and J usage is TRBJ1-6; D might be TRBD1 (5 bases). This receptor was obtained from a man in his forties. Input material: peripheral blood mononuclear cells (PBMCs). DNA of the CDR3: TGTGCCTGGAGTCCCCCGGGGGCCTATAATTCACCCCTCCACTTT. Encoded protein: CAWSPPGAYNSPLHF.